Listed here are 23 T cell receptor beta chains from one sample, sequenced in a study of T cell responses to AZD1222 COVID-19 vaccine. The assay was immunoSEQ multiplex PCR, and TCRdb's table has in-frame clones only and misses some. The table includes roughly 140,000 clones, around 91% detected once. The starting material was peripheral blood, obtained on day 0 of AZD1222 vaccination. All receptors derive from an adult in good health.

CDR3 sequence: CASSELSTPGANVLTF. Here the CDR3 DNA reads TGTGCCAGCAGTGAATTGTCTACGCCTGGGGCCAACGTCCTGACTTTC. The V and J genes are TRBV6-1 and TRBJ2-6; D unclear. V shed 2 bases and J shed 2 bases, with 10 bases lying between them. The length of the CDR3 is 16 residues. The germline gives CDR1 MNHNS, CDR2 SASEGT.

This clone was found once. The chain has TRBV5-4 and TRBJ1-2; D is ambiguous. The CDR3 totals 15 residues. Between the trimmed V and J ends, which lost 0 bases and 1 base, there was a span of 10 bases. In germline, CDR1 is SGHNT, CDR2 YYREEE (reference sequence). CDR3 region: CASSLGQDVNYGYTF. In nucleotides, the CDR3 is TGTGCCAGCAGCTTGGGGCAGGATGTTAACTATGGCTACACCTTC.

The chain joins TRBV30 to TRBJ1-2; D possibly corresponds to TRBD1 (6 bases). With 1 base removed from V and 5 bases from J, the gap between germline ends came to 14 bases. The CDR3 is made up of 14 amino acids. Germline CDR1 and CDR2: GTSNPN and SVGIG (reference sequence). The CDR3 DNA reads TGTGCCTGGAGTGGGGGCACAGGGAGTTATGGCTACACCTTC. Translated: CAWSGGTGSYGYTF.

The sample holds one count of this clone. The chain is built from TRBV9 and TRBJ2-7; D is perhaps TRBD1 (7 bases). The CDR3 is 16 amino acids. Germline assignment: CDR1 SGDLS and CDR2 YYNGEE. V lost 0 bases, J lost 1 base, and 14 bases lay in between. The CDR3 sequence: CASSVGSGDSSYEQYF. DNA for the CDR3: TGTGCCAGCAGCGTAGGGTCGGGGGACAGTTCCTACGAGCAGTACTTC.

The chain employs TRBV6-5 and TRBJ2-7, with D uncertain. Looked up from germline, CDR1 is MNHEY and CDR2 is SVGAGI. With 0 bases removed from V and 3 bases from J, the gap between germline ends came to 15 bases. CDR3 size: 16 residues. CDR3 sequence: CASSYSNKGLSYEQYF. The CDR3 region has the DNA TGTGCCAGCAGTTACTCGAATAAGGGCCTAAGCTACGAGCAGTACTTC.

Here the CDR3 DNA reads TGTGCCAGCAGTTACTTTCTAGCGGAGGAGCAGTTCTTC. It encodes CASSYFLAEEQFF. The chain uses TRBV6-6 and TRBJ2-1, with 7 bases matching TRBD2. Trimming at V came to 1 base and at J to 10 bases, leaving 4 bases not matched to a gene. In germline, CDR1 is MNHNY, CDR2 SVGAGI (reference sequence). The CDR3 extends over 13 amino acids.

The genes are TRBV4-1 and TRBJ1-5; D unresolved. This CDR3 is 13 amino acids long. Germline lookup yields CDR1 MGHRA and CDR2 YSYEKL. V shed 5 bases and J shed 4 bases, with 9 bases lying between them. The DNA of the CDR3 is TGCGCCAGCAGCTCCGCCATGAATCAGCCCCAGCATTTT. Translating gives CASSSAMNQPQHF.

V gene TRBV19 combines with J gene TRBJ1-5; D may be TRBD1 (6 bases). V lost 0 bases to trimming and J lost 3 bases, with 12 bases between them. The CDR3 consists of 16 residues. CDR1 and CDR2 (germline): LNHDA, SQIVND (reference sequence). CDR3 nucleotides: TGTGCCAGTAGTATAGATCTTGGACAGAACAATCAGCCCCAGCATTTT. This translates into CASSIDLGQNNQPQHF.

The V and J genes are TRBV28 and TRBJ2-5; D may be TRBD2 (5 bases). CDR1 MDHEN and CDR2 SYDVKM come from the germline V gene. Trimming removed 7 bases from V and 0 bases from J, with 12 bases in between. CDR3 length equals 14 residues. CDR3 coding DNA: TGTGCCAGCACAATCTCGGGGTACCAAGAGACCCAGTACTTC. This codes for CASTISGYQETQYF.

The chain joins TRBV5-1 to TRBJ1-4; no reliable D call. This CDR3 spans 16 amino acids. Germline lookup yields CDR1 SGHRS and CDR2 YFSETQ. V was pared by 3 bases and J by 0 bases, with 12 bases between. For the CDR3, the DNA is TGCGCCAGCAGCTGGCGGACGGAGGCAACTAATGAAAAACTGTTTTTT. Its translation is CASSWRTEATNEKLFF.

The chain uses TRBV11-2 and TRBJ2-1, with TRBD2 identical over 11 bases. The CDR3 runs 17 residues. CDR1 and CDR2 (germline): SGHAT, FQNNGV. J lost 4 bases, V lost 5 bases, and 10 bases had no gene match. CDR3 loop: CASSTGTSGGLYNEQFF. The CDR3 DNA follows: TGTGCCAGCAGCACAGGGACTAGCGGCGGGCTATACAATGAGCAGTTCTTC.

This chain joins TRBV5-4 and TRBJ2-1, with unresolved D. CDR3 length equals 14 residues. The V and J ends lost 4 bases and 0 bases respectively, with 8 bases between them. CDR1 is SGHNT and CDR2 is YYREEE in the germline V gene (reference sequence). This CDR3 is CASSRGSSYNEQFF. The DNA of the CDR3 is TGTGCCAGCAGCCGCGGTAGCTCCTACAATGAGCAGTTCTTC.

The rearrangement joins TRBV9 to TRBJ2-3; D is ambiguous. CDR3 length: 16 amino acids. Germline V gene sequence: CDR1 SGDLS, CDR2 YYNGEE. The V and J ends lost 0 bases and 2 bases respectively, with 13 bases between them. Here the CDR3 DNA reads TGTGCCAGCAGCGTAGGGTCGGGCCATGTCACAGATACGCAGTATTTT. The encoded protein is CASSVGSGHVTDTQYF.

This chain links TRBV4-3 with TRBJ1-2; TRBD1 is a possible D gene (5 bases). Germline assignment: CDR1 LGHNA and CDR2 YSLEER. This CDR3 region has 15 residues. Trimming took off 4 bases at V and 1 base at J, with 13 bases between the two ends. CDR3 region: CASSPKRQGNYGYTF. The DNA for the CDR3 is TGCGCCAGCAGCCCTAAAAGGCAGGGTAACTATGGCTACACCTTC.

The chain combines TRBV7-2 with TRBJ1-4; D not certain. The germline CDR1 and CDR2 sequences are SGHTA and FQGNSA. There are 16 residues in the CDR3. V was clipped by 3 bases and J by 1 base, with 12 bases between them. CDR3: CASSFKRPQTNEKLFF. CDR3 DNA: TGTGCCAGCAGCTTCAAACGACCTCAAACTAATGAAAAACTGTTTTTT.

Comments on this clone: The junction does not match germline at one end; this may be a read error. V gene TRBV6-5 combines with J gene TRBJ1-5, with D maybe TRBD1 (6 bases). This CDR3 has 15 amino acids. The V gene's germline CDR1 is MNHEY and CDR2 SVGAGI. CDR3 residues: CASSPKGGSNRPQHF. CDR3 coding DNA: TGTGCCAGCAGTCCCAAGGGGGGTAGCAATCGGCCCCAGCATTTT.

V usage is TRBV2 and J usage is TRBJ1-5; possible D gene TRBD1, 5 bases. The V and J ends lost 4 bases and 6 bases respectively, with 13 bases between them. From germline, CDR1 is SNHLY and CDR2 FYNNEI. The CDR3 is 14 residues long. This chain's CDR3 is CASSVTGRGQPQHF. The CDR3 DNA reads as TGTGCCAGCAGTGTGACGGGAAGGGGTCAGCCCCAGCATTTT.

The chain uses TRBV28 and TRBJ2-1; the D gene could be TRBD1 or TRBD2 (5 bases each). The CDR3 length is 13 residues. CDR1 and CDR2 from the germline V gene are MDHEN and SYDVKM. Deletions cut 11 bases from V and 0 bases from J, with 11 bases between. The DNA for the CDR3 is TGTGCCTGCCGGGGACCCTCCTACAATGAGCAGTTCTTC. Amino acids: CACRGPSYNEQFF.

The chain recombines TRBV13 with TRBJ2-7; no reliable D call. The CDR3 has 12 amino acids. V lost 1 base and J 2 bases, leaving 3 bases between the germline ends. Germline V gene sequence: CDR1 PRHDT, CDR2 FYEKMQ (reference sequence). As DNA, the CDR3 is TGTGCCAGCAGCTTAGCAACCTACGAGCAGTACTTC. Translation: CASSLATYEQYF.

This chain's CDR3 is CASVRDRVGSYNEQFF. As DNA, the CDR3 is TGCGCCAGCGTAAGAGACAGGGTTGGGTCCTACAATGAGCAGTTCTTC. The rearrangement links TRBV5-1 to TRBJ2-1, with 7 positions matching TRBD1. The germline gives CDR1 SGHRS, CDR2 YFSETQ. Trimming took 7 bases from V and 1 from J; bases not matched to a gene: 11. This CDR3 region has 16 residues.

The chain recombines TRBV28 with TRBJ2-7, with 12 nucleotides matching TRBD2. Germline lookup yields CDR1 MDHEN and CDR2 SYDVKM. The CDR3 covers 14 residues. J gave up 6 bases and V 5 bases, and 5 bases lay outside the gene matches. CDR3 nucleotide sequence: TGTGCCAGCAGTAGGACTAGCGGGATCACCGAGCAGTACTTC. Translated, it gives CASSRTSGITEQYF. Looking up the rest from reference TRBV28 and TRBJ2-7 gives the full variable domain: DVKVTQSSRYLVKRTGEKVFLECVQDMDHENMFWYRQDPGLGLRLIYFSYDVKMKEKGDIPEGYSVSREKKERFSLILESASTNQTSMYLCASSRTSGITEQYFGPGTRLTVT.

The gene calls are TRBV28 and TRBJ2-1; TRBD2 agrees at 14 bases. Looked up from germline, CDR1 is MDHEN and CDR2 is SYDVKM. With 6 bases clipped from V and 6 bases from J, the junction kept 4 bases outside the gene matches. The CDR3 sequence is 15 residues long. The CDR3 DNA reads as TGTGCCAGCAGGACGGGACTAGCGGGAGCCAATGAGCAGTTCTTC. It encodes CASRTGLAGANEQFF.

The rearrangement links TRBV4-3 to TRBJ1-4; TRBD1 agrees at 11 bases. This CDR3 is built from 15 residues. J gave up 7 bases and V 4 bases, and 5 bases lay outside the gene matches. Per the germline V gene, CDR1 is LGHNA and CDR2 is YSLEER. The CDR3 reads CASSPGQGAGEKLFF. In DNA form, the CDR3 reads TGCGCCAGCAGCCCCGGACAGGGGGCAGGTGAAAAACTGTTTTTT.